The sequence of this T cell receptor (beta chain) was determined in a study of OX40 agonist ivuxolimab in advanced cancers. Measured with immunoSEQ multiplex PCR; TCRdb has only the in-frame clones, and not every one. In the table there are tens of thousands of clones, 88% of which are singletons. Sequenced material: CD4+ or CD8+ T cells sorted from blood, taken in a trial of the OX40 agonist ivuxolimab. This sequence originates from an adult with an advanced solid tumor such as melanoma, head and neck, liver or kidney cancer.

The CDR3 region is CASSLEAGRGEQYF. The CDR3 nucleotides are TGTGCCAGCAGCTTGGAAGCAGGGAGGGGCGAGCAGTACTTC. The chain uses TRBV5-6 and TRBJ2-7; 7 bases agree with TRBD2. Germline CDR1 and CDR2: SGHDT and YYEEEE. Trimming removed 0 bases from V and 6 bases from J; junction bases left unmatched: 6. This CDR3 comprises 14 residues.